Listed below are T cell receptor beta chains from one sample, sequenced in a study of blood T cell repertoires in COVID-19. Clones were read by immunoSEQ multiplex PCR, and TCRdb kept only the in-frame ones, dropping some. Altogether about 220,000 clones are present, about four fifths being singletons, with the ten largest covering roughly 2.3%. Material: peripheral blood. The source is a woman in her sixties with acute or convalescent COVID-19. Both conserved end residues are part of each CDR3. The D gene is left open where the match is weak. The size field is filled for only some rows; it gives once, few, many or a size class.

D gene	clone size	V gene	J gene	CDR3 DNA	CDR3 protein
TRBD1	.	TRBV7-2	TRBJ1-5	TGTGCCAGCAGCTTAGAGGGGGCAGTGCATCAGCCCCAGCATTTT	CASSLEGAVHQPQHF
.	.	TRBV10-3	TRBJ1-6	TGTGCCACTCGGACACAACCCCAGAGGAATTCACCCCTCCACTTT	CATRTQPQRNSPLHF
.	.	TRBV12-3/TRBV12-4	TRBJ2-2	TGTGCCAGCAGTTTGTTGGAGGGGCTGTTTTTT	CASSLLEGLFF
TRBD2	.	TRBV7-9	TRBJ2-5	TGTGCCAGCAGCTTAGAGGGGACTAACCAAGAGACCCAGTACTTC	CASSLEGTNQETQYF
.	.	TRBV14	TRBJ2-5	TGTGCCCCCCCGGGTTTGCGGACTCAAGAGACCCAGTACTTC	CAPPGLRTQETQYF
TRBD1	.	TRBV28	TRBJ1-2	TGTGCCAGCAGTCCCATCAGCGGGTTAGGGGGCAGGTATGGCTACACCTTC	CASSPISGLGGRYGYTF
.	.	TRBV6-5	TRBJ2-7	TGTGCCAGCAGCCGCGACAGATACGAGCAGTACTTC	CASSRDRYEQYF
TRBD1	.	TRBV5-1	TRBJ2-5	TGCGCCAGCAGCCTGGGACAGGGGGCTGAAGAGACCCAGTACTTC	CASSLGQGAEETQYF
TRBD2	.	TRBV2	TRBJ2-7	TGTGCCAGCAGAGGGACTAGCGGGGCCTCCTACGAGCAGTACTTC	CASRGTSGASYEQYF
.	.	TRBV21-1	TRBJ1-5	TGTGCCAGCAGCAACTACCGGGACAGCCTCTTCAATCAGCCCCAGCATTTT	CASSNYRDSLFNQPQHF
.	.	TRBV6-6	TRBJ1-6	TGTGCCAGCAGTTACGAGGGGCAGGGAGGTCCCCTCCACTTT	CASSYEGQGGPLHF
.	.	TRBV7-2	TRBJ2-3	TGTGCCAGCAGCCTCACAGGGCCCACAGATACGCAGTATTTT	CASSLTGPTDTQYF
.	.	TRBV6-5	TRBJ2-5	TGTGCCAGCAGTACGGGCCTGCGGGGAGAGACCCAGTACTTC	CASSTGLRGETQYF
.	.	TRBV6-1	TRBJ1-6	TGTGCCAGCAGTGAACGAGGGAATTCACCCCTCCACTTT	CASSERGNSPLHF
TRBD2	.	TRBV11-2	TRBJ2-3	TGTGCCAGCAGCACCGGGACTAGCGGAAGCACAGATACGCAGTATTTT	CASSTGTSGSTDTQYF
TRBD2	.	TRBV5-4	TRBJ2-5	TGTGCCAGCAGCGTAAGACTAGCGGAAGAGACCCAGTACTTC	CASSVRLAEETQYF
.	few	TRBV7-6	TRBJ1-1	TGTGCCAGCAGCTACGATGAACAGCCGAACACTGAAGCTTTCTTT	CASSYDEQPNTEAFF
.	.	TRBV3-1/TRBV3-2	TRBJ2-6	TGTGCCAGCAGCCGGGCACAGGGCAGCGGGGCCAACGTCCTGACTTTC	CASSRAQGSGANVLTF
TRBD1	.	TRBV30	TRBJ1-1	TGTGCCTGGAGTCCAGGGGGAGGAGGAATGAACACTGAAGCTTTCTTT	CAWSPGGGGMNTEAFF
.	.	TRBV20-1	TRBJ1-2	TGCAGTGCTAGTCAGGGGCGATGGGTTAATAACTATGGCTACACCTTC	CSASQGRWVNNYGYTF
.	.	TRBV28	TRBJ2-1	TGTGCCACAGGAGGAGACAATGAGCAGTTCTTC	CATGGDNEQFF
TRBD1	.	TRBV7-8	TRBJ1-1	TGTGCCAGCAGCTTAAGACAGGGGGCGATGAACACTGAAGCTTTCTTT	CASSLRQGAMNTEAFF
TRBD1	.	TRBV9	TRBJ2-7	TGTGCCAGCTGCGAGCCCCAGGGGGACAGGGGATACGAGCAGTACTTC	CASCEPQGDRGYEQYF
TRBD1	.	TRBV18	TRBJ1-6	TGTGCCAGCTCACCACCCGGACAGGGAACCACTAATTCACCCCTCCACTTT	CASSPPGQGTTNSPLHF
TRBD1	.	TRBV9	TRBJ1-3	TGTGCCAGCAGCGTGGGACAGGGTTCCTCTGGAAACACCATATATTTT	CASSVGQGSSGNTIYF
TRBD1	once	TRBV7-3	TRBJ2-1	TGTGCCAGCAGCTTAACAGCAGGGGGCTACAATGAGCAGTTCTTC	CASSLTAGGYNEQFF